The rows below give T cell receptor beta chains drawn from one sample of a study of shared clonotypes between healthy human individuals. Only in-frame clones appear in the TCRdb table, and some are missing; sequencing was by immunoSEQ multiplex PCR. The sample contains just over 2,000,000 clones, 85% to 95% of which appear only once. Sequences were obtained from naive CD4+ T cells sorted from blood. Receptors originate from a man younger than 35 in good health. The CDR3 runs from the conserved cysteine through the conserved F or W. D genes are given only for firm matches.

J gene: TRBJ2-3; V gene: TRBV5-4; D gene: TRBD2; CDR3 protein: CASSLDGLAGGQGTDTQYF
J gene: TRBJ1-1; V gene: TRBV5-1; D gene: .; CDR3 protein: CASSFRENTEAFF
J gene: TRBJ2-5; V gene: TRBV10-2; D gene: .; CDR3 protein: CASSEPQETQYF
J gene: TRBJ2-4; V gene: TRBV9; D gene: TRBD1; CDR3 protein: CASSVAPGQGGGAKNIQYF
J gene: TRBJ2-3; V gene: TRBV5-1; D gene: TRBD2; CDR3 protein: CASSPQTSGNGAQYF
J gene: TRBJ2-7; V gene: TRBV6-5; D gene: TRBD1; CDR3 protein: CASSYSRQGVDEQYF
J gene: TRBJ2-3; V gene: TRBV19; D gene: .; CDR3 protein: CASGAGQDTQYF
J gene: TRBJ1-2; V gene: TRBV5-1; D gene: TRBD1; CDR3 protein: CASSLGQASGGYTF
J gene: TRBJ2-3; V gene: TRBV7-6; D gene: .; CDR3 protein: CASSLAVTSTDTQYF
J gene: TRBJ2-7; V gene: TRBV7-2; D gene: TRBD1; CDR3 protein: CASSPRGGQGFSYEQYF
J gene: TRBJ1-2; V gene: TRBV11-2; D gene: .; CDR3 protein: CASSVEGRVIYGYTF
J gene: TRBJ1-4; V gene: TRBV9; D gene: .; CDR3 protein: CASSVGEVNEKLFF
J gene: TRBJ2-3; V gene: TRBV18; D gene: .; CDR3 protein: CASSPLWDTGDTQYF
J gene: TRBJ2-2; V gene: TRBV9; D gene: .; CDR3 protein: CASSVLPGGGTGELFF
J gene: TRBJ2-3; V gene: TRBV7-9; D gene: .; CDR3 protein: CASTQASDTQYF
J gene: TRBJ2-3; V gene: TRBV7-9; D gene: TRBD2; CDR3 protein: CASSPLGERGGVDTQYF
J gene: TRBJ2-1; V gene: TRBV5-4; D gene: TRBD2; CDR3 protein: CASSRFSGSIYNEQFF
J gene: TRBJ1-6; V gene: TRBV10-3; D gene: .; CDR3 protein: CAISGTERTENNSPLHF
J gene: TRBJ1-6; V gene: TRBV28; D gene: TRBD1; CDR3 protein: CASSFWDRVNSPLHF
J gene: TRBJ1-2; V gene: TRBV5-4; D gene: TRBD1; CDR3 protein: CASSQKTGAYGYTF
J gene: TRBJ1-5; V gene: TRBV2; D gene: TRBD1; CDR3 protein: CASSGDRGNQPQHF
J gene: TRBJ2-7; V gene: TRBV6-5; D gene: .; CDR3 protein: CASSYSTGLTYEQYF
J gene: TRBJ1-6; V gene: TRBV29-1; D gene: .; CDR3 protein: CSVALGIGSPLHF
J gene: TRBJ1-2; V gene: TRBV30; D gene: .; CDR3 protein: CAWSLGQIYGYTF
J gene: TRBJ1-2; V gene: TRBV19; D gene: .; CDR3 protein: CASSPPPGYGYTF
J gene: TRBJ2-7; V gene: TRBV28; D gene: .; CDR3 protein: CASSLQGIVYEQYF
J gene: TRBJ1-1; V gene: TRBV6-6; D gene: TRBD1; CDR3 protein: CASNRGHPTSEAFF
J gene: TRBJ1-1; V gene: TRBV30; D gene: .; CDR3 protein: CAWSLKGQNTEAFF
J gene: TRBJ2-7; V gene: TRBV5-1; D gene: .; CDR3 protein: CASSLDNSYEQYF
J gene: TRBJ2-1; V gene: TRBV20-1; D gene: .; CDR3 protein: CSAYRVNEQFF
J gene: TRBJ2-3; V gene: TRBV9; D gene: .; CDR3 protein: CASSLSVRTDTQYF
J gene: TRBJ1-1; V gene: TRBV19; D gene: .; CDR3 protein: CASSRQVYEAFF
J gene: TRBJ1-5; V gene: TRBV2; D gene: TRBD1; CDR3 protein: CASSEAGQGMGPQHF
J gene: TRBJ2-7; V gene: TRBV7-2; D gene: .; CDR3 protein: CASSLQLSYEQYF
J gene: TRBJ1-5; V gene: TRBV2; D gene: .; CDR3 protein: CASSEEGTSNQPQHF
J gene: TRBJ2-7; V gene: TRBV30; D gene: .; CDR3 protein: CAWRSPGDYEQYF
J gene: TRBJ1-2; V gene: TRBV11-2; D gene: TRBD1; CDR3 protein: CASSPAGTGGFYGYTF
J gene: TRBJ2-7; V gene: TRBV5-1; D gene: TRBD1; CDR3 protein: CASSSHPQTGGYEQYF
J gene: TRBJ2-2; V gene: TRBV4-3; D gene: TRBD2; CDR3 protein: CASSQDQSGRAFGELFF
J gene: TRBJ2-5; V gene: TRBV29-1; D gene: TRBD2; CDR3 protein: CSVPLWETSGTIQETQYF